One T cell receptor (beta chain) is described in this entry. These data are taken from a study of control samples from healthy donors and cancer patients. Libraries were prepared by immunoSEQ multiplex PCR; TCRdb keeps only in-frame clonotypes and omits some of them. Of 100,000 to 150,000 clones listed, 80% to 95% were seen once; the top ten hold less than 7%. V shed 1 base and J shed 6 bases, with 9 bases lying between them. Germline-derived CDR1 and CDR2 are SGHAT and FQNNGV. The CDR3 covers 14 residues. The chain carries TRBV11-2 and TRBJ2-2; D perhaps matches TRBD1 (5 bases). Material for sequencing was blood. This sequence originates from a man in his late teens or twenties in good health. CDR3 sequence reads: CASSLAQASGELFF. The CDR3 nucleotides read TGTGCCAGCAGCTTAGCACAGGCCTCCGGGGAGCTGTTTTTT.